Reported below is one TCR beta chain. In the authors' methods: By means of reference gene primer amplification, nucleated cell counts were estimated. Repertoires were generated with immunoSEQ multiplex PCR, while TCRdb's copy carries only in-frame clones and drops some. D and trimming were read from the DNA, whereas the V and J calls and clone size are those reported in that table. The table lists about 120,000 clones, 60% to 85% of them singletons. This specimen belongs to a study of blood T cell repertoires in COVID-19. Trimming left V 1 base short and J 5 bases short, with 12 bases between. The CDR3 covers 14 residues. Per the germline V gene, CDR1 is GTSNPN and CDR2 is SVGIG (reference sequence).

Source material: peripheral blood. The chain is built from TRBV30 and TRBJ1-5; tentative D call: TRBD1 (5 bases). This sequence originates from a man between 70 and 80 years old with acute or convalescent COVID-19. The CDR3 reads CAWSGGRVDQPQHF. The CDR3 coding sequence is TGTGCCTGGAGTGGAGGCAGGGTCGATCAGCCCCAGCATTTT.